Listed here are 3 T cell receptor beta chains from one sample, sequenced in a study of T cells in localized non-small cell lung cancer. The table came from immunoSEQ multiplex PCR; TCRdb's copy has only in-frame clones and leaves some out. The repertoire holds under 55,000 clones, with 91% as singletons. The sample consisted of PBMCs, taken before any cancer treatment. The receptors stem from a woman aged 40-69 years with stage II lung adenocarcinoma.

The chain is built from TRBV28 and TRBJ2-7, with D possibly being TRBD2 (6 bases). Germline CDR1 reads MDHEN; CDR2 reads SYDVKM. Trimming shortened V by 4 bases and J by 6 bases, and 16 bases separated the two germline ends. This CDR3 spans 14 amino acids. The CDR3 loop reads CASSYPGTSSEQYF. CDR3 coding DNA: TGTGCCAGCAGTTACCCCGGGACTTCGTCCGAGCAGTACTTC. Using reference TRBV28 and TRBJ2-7 for the parts outside the CDR3, the full variable domain is DVKVTQSSRYLVKRTGEKVFLECVQDMDHENMFWYRQDPGLGLRLIYFSYDVKMKEKGDIPEGYSVSREKKERFSLILESASTNQTSMYLCASSYPGTSSEQYFGPGTRLTVT.

The gene calls are TRBV28 and TRBJ2-7; D gene unclear. Germline lookup yields CDR1 MDHEN and CDR2 SYDVKM. Trimming removed 3 bases at V and 4 bases at J, with 7 bases between. The CDR3 is 12 amino acids. CDR3: CASSFRAYEQYF. CDR3 nucleotides: TGTGCCAGCAGTTTTAGGGCATACGAGCAGTACTTC.

The DNA for the CDR3 is TGTGCCAGTAGGCAGGGGGTGGAGACTGGGGCCAACGTCCTGACTTTC. This translates into CASRQGVETGANVLTF. The V gene is TRBV19, the J gene TRBJ2-6, with 7 bases lining up with TRBD1. The CDR3 has 16 amino acids. Trimming cost V 6 bases and J 2 bases; bases outside gene matches: 7. Germline assignment: CDR1 LNHDA and CDR2 SQIVND (reference sequence). Based on the CDR3 plus reference TRBV19 and TRBJ2-6, the full variable domain is DGGITQSPKYLFRKEGQNVTLSCEQNLNHDAMYWYRQDPGQGLRLIYYSQIVNDFQKGDIAEGYSVSREKKESFPLTVTSAQKNPTAFYLCASRQGVETGANVLTFGAGSRLTVL.